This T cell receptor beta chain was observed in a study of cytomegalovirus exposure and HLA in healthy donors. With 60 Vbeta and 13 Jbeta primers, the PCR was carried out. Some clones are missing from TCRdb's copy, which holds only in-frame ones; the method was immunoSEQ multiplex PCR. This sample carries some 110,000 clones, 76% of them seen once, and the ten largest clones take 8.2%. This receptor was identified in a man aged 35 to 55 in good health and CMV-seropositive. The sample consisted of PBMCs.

DNA of the CDR3: TGTGCCAGCTCACCGAGGCTGAACACTGAAGCTTTCTTT. Its translation: CASSPRLNTEAFF. V is TRBV18 and J is TRBJ1-1; D gene uncertain. Trimming took off 3 bases at V and 0 bases at J, with 5 bases between the two ends. The germline V gene encodes CDR1 KGHSH and CDR2 LQKENI. The CDR3 is made up of 13 amino acids.